A selection of T cell receptor beta chains follows, all from one sample in a study of T cells in Graves' hyperthyroidism and ophthalmopathy. TCRdb re-called the multiplex PCR reads with MiXCR, one entry per CDR3 protein. The sample consists of 620,000 or so distinct CDR3 sequences, approximately 14% of them appearing once. Sequencing was performed on blood. Source of these receptors: a woman in her 50s with Graves' ophthalmopathy. Both conserved end residues are part of each CDR3. The order of the fields is V gene, J gene, clone size, D gene, CDR3 DNA, CDR3 protein. A D gene is named only where the DNA matches it firmly. Only some rows state a clone size, as once, few, many or a class for expanded clones.

v_gene: TRBV27; j_gene: TRBJ2-7; abundance: few; d_gene: NA; CDR3nt: TGTGCCAGCAGTCCCCTCGTCGGTGAGACCTACGAGCAGTACTTC; CDR3aa: CASSPLVGETYEQYF
v_gene: TRBV4-2; j_gene: TRBJ1-1; abundance: many; d_gene: NA; CDR3nt: TGTGCCAGCAGCCGAGGAGTAGGCGAAGCTTTCTTT; CDR3aa: CASSRGVGEAFF
v_gene: TRBV9; j_gene: TRBJ2-1; abundance: NA; d_gene: TRBD2; CDR3nt: TGTGCCAGCAGCGTAGCTACATGGACTAGCGGGAAAGGGAATGAGCAGTTCTTC; CDR3aa: CASSVATWTSGKGNEQFF
v_gene: TRBV7-2; j_gene: TRBJ1-5; abundance: many; d_gene: NA; CDR3nt: TGTGCCAGCAGCTATCGGACTTTGCCTGGCAATCAGCCCCAGCATTTT; CDR3aa: CASSYRTLPGNQPQHF
v_gene: TRBV2; j_gene: TRBJ1-6; abundance: many; d_gene: NA; CDR3nt: TGTGCCAGCAGTGAAGTGGAGCCAGGACGGGGATCACCCCTCCACTTT; CDR3aa: CASSEVEPGRGSPLHF
v_gene: TRBV19; j_gene: TRBJ2-1; abundance: NA; d_gene: NA; CDR3nt: TGTGCCAGTAGTAGGGGCGGCAATGAGCAGTTCTTC; CDR3aa: CASSRGGNEQFF
v_gene: TRBV20-1; j_gene: TRBJ1-2; abundance: few; d_gene: NA; CDR3nt: TGCAGTGCTAGACCCCCTTTAGGAGAGGCGAATATTCGTATTAACTATGGCTACACCTTC; CDR3aa: CSARPPLGEANIRINYGYTF
v_gene: TRBV28; j_gene: TRBJ2-1; abundance: many; d_gene: NA; CDR3nt: TGTGCCAGCAGTTTGAGAGGGCTCAATGAGCAGTTCTTC; CDR3aa: CASSLRGLNEQFF
v_gene: TRBV12-3/TRBV12-4; j_gene: TRBJ2-3; abundance: many; d_gene: TRBD2; CDR3nt: TGTGCCAGCAGTTCGGAGACTAGCGGGAACACAGATACGCAGTATTTT; CDR3aa: CASSSETSGNTDTQYF
v_gene: TRBV7-9; j_gene: TRBJ1-2; abundance: NA; d_gene: TRBD1; CDR3nt: TGTGCCAGCAGCTTACCCCGGACAGGGGGCATAGTAGACTATGGCTACACCTTC; CDR3aa: CASSLPRTGGIVDYGYTF
v_gene: TRBV3-1; j_gene: TRBJ2-6; abundance: many; d_gene: NA; CDR3nt: TGTGCCAGCAGCCCGAGCTCTGGGGCCAACGTCCTGACTTTC; CDR3aa: CASSPSSGANVLTF
v_gene: TRBV28; j_gene: TRBJ2-1; abundance: many; d_gene: NA; CDR3nt: TGTGCCAGCAGTTCCGGGAGTTTAAATGAGCAGTTCTTC; CDR3aa: CASSSGSLNEQFF
v_gene: TRBV29-1; j_gene: TRBJ1-1; abundance: NA; d_gene: NA; CDR3nt: TGCAGCGCTACAACCGGGGGGCCGGAAGCTTTCTTT; CDR3aa: CSATTGGPEAFF
v_gene: TRBV2; j_gene: TRBJ2-3; abundance: many; d_gene: TRBD2; CDR3nt: TGTGCCAGCAAGAAGGTGGGACTAGCGGGAGTGTGGGAGTATTTT; CDR3aa: CASKKVGLAGVWEYF
v_gene: TRBV7-9; j_gene: TRBJ2-1; abundance: few; d_gene: NA; CDR3nt: TGTGCCAGCAGCTTAGGGCAGGGACGCTCCTACAATGAGCAGTTCTTC; CDR3aa: CASSLGQGRSYNEQFF
v_gene: TRBV6-1; j_gene: TRBJ1-1; abundance: many; d_gene: NA; CDR3nt: TGTGCCAGCAGTGAAGCAGGGAGGAACACTGAAGCTTTCTTT; CDR3aa: CASSEAGRNTEAFF
v_gene: TRBV28; j_gene: TRBJ1-3; abundance: many; d_gene: NA; CDR3nt: TGTGCCAGCACAACACAGTCCTCTGGAAACACCATATATTTT; CDR3aa: CASTTQSSGNTIYF
v_gene: TRBV3-1; j_gene: TRBJ2-7; abundance: many; d_gene: NA; CDR3nt: TGTGCCAGCAGCCAAAGTCTGGCAGATTTCTACGAGCAGTACTTC; CDR3aa: CASSQSLADFYEQYF
v_gene: TRBV9; j_gene: TRBJ2-5; abundance: NA; d_gene: TRBD2; CDR3nt: TGTGCCAGCAGCGTGGGGGGAGGGAACCAAGAGACCCAGTACTTC; CDR3aa: CASSVGGGNQETQYF
v_gene: TRBV18; j_gene: TRBJ2-5; abundance: many; d_gene: NA; CDR3nt: TGTGCCAGCTCCCCTACTACGGGGGAGACCCAGTACTTC; CDR3aa: CASSPTTGETQYF
v_gene: TRBV27; j_gene: TRBJ1-3; abundance: NA; d_gene: NA; CDR3nt: TGTGCCAGCAGGGCAGGGTGGAGGGACTCTGGAAACACCATATATTTT; CDR3aa: CASRAGWRDSGNTIYF
v_gene: TRBV7-2; j_gene: TRBJ2-1; abundance: few; d_gene: NA; CDR3nt: TGTGCCAGCACCCCCATCGGGTCTTACGAGCAGTTCTTC; CDR3aa: CASTPIGSYEQFF